This T cell receptor (beta chain) stems from a study of cytomegalovirus exposure and HLA in healthy donors. Overall study context: Inside one of the first data releases sat roughly 80 million unique TCRs taken from HLA-typed donors. Most genotyped donors, 81% of 398, had Caucasian-associated genetic ancestry.

Researchers ran the PCR with 60 Vbeta and 13 Jbeta primers. Authors' methods: A follow-up analysis tallied some 80 million unique TCR beta chains, roughly 11 million shared. Here immunoSEQ multiplex PCR was the method, and the copy in TCRdb shows in-frame clones only, minus some. The D gene and trimming were derived from the DNA, and the V and J assignments and clone size from that table. The sample includes more than 95,000 clones, roughly 12% seen only once; the top ten take around 15%. This clone came up a few times. This receptor was identified in a middle-aged man in good health and CMV-seropositive. Material for sequencing was PBMCs.

DNA of the CDR3: TGTGCCAGCAGTTACGTAGCGGGAGATGGGGATACGCAGTATTTT. This translates into CASSYVAGDGDTQYF. This chain uses TRBV6-5 with TRBJ2-3; TRBD2 aligns across 9 bases. The CDR3 length is 15 residues. Unmatched junction bases numbered 6, after V lost 2 bases and J lost 6 bases. Germline V gene lookup returns CDR1 MNHEY and CDR2 SVGAGI.